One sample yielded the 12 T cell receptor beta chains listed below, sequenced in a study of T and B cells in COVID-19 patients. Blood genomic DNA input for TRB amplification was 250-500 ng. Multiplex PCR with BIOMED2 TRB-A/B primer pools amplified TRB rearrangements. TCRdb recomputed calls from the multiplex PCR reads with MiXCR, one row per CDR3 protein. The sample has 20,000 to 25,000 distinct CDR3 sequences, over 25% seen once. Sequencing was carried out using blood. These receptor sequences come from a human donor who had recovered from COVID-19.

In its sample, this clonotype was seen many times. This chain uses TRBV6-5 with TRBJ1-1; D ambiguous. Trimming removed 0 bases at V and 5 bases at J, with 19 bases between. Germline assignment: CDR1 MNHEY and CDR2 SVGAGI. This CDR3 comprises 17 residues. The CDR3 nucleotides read TGTGCCAGCAGTTACTCGAGAAGTTCTGCCCTCGGAACTGAAGCTTTCTTT. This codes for CASSYSRSSALGTEAFF.

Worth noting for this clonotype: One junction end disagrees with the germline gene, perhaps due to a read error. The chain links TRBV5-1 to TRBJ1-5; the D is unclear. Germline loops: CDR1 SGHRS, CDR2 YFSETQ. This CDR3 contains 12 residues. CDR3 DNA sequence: TGTGCCAGAAGCTTCTTTGTGCAGCCCCAGCATTTT. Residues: CARSFFVQPQHF.

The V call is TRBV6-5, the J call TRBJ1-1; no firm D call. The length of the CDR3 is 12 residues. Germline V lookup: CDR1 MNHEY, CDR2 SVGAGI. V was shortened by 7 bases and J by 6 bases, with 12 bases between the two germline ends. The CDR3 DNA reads TGTGCCAGCAATCCCCCCGGGGCTGAAGCTTTCTTT. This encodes CASNPPGAEAFF.

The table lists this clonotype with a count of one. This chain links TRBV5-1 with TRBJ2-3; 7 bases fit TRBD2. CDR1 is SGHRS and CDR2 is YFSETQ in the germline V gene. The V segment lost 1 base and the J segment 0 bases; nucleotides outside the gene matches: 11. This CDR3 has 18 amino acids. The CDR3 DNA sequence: TGCGCCAGCAGCTTGAGATCGGCTAGCGGAACTAGCACAGATACGCAGTATTTT. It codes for CASSLRSASGTSTDTQYF.

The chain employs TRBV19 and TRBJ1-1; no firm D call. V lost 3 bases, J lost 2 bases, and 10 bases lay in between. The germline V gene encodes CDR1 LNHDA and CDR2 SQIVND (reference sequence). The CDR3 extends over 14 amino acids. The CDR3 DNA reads TGTGCCAGTAGTATTACGGGTGCCAACACTGAAGCTTTCTTT. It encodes CASSITGANTEAFF.

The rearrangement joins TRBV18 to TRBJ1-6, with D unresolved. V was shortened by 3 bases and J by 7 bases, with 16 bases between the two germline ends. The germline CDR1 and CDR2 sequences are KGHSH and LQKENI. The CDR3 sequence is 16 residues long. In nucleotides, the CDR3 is TGTGCCAGCTCACCCACCCAGCGGGCCACCAATTCACCCCTCCACTTT. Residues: CASSPTQRATNSPLHF.

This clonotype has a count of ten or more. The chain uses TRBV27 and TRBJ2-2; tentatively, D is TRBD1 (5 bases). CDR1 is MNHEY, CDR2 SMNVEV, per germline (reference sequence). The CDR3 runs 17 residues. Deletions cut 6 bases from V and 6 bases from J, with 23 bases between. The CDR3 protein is CASRPYVYPTAAGELFF. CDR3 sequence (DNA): TGTGCCAGCAGGCCGTATGTTTATCCGACAGCAGCCGGGGAGCTGTTTTTT.

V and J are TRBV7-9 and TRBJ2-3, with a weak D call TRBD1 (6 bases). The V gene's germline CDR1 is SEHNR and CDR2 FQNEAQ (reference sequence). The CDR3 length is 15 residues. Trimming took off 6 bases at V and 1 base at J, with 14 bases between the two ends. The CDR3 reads CASSLAGARTDTQYF. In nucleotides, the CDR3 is TGTGCCAGCAGTCTCGCAGGGGCCCGCACAGATACGCAGTATTTT.

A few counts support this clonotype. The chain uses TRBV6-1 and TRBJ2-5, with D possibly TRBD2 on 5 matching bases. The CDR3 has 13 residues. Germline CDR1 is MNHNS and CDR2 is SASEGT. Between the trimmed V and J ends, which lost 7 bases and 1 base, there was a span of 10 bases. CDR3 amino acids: CASIKTIQETQYF. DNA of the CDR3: TGTGCCAGCATTAAGACTATCCAAGAGACCCAGTACTTC.

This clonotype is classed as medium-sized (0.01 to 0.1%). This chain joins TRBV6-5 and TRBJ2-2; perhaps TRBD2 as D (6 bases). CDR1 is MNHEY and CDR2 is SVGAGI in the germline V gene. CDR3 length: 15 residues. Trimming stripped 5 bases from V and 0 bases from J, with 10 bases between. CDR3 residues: CASSRGVANTGELFF. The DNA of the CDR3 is TGTGCCAGCAGTCGCGGGGTGGCGAACACCGGGGAGCTGTTTTTT.

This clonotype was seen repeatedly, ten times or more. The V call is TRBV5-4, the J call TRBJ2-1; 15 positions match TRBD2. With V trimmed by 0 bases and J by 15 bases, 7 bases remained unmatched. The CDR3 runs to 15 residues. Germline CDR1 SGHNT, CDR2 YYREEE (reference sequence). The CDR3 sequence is CASSLDGLAGGPWFF. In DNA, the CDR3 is TGTGCCAGCAGCTTGGACGGACTAGCGGGGGGGCCTTGGTTCTTC. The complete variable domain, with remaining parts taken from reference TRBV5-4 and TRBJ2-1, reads ETGVTQSPTHLIKTRGQQVTLRCSSQSGHNTVSWYQQALGQGPQFIFQYYREEENGRGNFPPRFSGLQFPNYSSELNVNALELDDSALYLCASSLDGLAGGPWFFGPGTRLTVL.

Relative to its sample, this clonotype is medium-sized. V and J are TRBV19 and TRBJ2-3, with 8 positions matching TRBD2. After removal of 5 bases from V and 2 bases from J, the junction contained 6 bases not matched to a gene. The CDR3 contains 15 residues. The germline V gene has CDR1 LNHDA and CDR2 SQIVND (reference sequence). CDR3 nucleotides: TGTGCCAGTAGTGGAGTAGCGGGGAACACAGATACGCAGTATTTT. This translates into CASSGVAGNTDTQYF.